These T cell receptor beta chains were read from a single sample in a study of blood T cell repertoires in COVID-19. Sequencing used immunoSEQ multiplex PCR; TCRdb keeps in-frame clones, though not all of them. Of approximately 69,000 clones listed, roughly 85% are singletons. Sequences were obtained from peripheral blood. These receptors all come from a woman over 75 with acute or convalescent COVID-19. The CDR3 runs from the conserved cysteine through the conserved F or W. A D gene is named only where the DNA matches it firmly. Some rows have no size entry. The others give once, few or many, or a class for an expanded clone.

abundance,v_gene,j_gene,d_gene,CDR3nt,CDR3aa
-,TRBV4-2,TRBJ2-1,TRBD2,TGTGCCAGCAGCCAGGGGGCACTAGCGGGTTCGTACAATGAGCAGTTCTTC,CASSQGALAGSYNEQFF
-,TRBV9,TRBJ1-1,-,TGTGCCAGCAGCGTAGCCCCAATCGGAGGTGCCACTGAAGCTTTCTTT,CASSVAPIGGATEAFF
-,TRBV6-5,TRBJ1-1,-,TGTGCCAGCAGAGGAGGGGGGAGGGAAGAAGCTTTCTTT,CASRGGGREEAFF
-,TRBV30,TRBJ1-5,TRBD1,TGTGCCTGGAGTGGGCAGGGGGCCCGTCAGCCCCAGCATTTT,CAWSGQGARQPQHF
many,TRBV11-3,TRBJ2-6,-,TGTGCCAGCCCTCAGGGCTCTGGGGCCAACGTCCTGACTTTC,CASPQGSGANVLTF
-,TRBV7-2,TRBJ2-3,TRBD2,TGTGCCAGCAGCCGGGGCCTCAGCGGGAGGACTAGCACAGATACGCAGTATTTT,CASSRGLSGRTSTDTQYF
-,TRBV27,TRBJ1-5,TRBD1,TGTGCCAGCAGTCTACTACAGGGGGCGGAACAGCCCCAGCATTTT,CASSLLQGAEQPQHF
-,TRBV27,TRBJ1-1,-,TGTGCCAGCACTCTGGGGCAGAACACTGAAGCTTTCTTT,CASTLGQNTEAFF
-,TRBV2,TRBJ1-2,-,TGTGCCAGCAATCAGGTTGACTATGGCTACACCTTC,CASNQVDYGYTF
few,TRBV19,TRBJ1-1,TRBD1,TGTGCCAGTAGGGGGACAGGTCGTACTGAAGCTTTCTTT,CASRGTGRTEAFF
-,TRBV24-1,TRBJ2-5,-,TGTGCCACCAGTGGGCCCCGGGAGATAGAGACCCAGTACTTC,CATSGPREIETQYF
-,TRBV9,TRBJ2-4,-,TGTGCCAGCAGCCCCCAGAAAAACATTCAGTACTTC,CASSPQKNIQYF
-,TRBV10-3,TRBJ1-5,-,TGTGCCATCAGTGACTACGGCAGGGGAGGGGGTCAGCCCCAGCATTTT,CAISDYGRGGGQPQHF
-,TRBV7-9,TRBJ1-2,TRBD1,TGTGCCAGCAGCTTGCTTAACAGGGGTGGAGGCTACACCTTC,CASSLLNRGGGYTF
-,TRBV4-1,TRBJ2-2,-,TGCGCCAGCAGCCAAGGAGGGCTCCAAGGGCACACCGGGGAGCTGTTTTTT,CASSQGGLQGHTGELFF
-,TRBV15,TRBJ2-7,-,TGTGCCACCAGCAGAGAAGGGGCCGCCTACGAGCAGTACTTC,CATSREGAAYEQYF
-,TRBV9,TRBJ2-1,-,TGTGCCAGCAGCGCGGGGTCCCGTGGGGACAATGAGCAGTTCTTC,CASSAGSRGDNEQFF
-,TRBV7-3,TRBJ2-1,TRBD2,TGTGCCAGCAGCTTAACGGCGGGAGGATTCGGAGAGCAGTTCTTC,CASSLTAGGFGEQFF
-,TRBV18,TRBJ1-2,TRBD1,TGTGCCAGCTCACTACAGGCGACAGGGGAAGGCTACACCTTC,CASSLQATGEGYTF
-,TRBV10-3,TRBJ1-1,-,TGTGCCTCTTCACGCGGGGCCCAGAACACTGAAGCTTTCTTT,CASSRGAQNTEAFF
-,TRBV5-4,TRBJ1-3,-,TGTGCCAGCAGCTTGGCGGCGGGGTCGAGCTCTGGAAACACCATATATTTT,CASSLAAGSSSGNTIYF
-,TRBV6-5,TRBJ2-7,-,TGTGCCAGCAGTACAGACGCCTACCCCTACGAGCAGTACTTC,CASSTDAYPYEQYF
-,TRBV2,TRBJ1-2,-,TGTGCCAGCAGTGACAGTAGACAGAGTACGTATGGCTACACCTTC,CASSDSRQSTYGYTF
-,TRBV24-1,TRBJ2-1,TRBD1,TGTGCCACCAGTGATCCCGACAGGGACCCCTACAATGAGCAGTTCTTC,CATSDPDRDPYNEQFF
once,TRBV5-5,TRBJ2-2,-,TGTGCCAGCAGCTTGGGTAGTCGCGGCACCGGGGAGCTGTTTTTT,CASSLGSRGTGELFF
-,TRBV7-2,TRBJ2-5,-,TGTGCCAGCAGCTTATGGCGGGGAGAGACCCAGTACTTC,CASSLWRGETQYF
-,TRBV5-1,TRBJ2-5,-,TGCGCCAGCAGCTTGGTCGGCCAGGGCGGAGAGACCCAGTACTTC,CASSLVGQGGETQYF
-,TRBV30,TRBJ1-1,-,TGTGCCTGGAGTGGGGGCCTCACTGAAGCTTTCTTT,CAWSGGLTEAFF
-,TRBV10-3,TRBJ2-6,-,TGTGCCATCCCGGCCGGGACTGGGGCCAACGTCCTGACTTTC,CAIPAGTGANVLTF
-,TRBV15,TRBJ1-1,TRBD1,TGTGCCACCAGCACTGATACAGGGGTGAACACTGAAGCTTTCTTT,CATSTDTGVNTEAFF
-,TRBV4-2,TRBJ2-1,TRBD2,TGTGCCAGCAGCCAAGATCCTAGCGGCACTTACAATGAGCAGTTCTTC,CASSQDPSGTYNEQFF
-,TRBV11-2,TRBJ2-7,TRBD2,TGTGCCAGCAGCTTAAGTCGGCTAGCGGGAGGCCCCTACGAGCAGTACTTC,CASSLSRLAGGPYEQYF
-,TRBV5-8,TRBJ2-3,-,TGTGCCAGCAGAGGACAGAGCACAGATACGCAGTATTTT,CASRGQSTDTQYF
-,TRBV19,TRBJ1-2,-,TGTGCCAGTACAAATAACTATGGCTACACCTTC,CASTNNYGYTF
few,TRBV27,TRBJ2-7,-,TGTGCCAGCAGTTTAAAGGACAGCTCCTACGAGCAGTACTTC,CASSLKDSSYEQYF
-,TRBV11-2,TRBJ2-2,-,TGTGCCAGCAGCCGAGGCTTCTCCGGGGAGCTGTTTTTT,CASSRGFSGELFF
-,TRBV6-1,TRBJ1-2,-,TGTGCCAGCAGTGAAACCACCCGGGGAGATGGCTACACCTTC,CASSETTRGDGYTF
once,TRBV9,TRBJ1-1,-,TGTGCCAGCAGCGTAGTTGGGGCAAACACTGAAGCTTTCTTT,CASSVVGANTEAFF
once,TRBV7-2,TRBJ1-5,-,TGTGCCAGCAGGGACATATATAGCAATCAGCCCCAGCATTTT,CASRDIYSNQPQHF